This entry lists 31 T cell receptor beta chains sequenced from one sample in a study of CD8 T cells in ankylosing spondylitis. Using its own MiXCR run on the 5' RACE reads, TCRdb lists one record per CDR3 protein. The sample records 250,000 to 350,000 distinct CDR3 sequences, roughly 20% being singletons. Sequencing was carried out using blood, either unsorted or a sorted T cell fraction (not recorded which). The source is a female donor with ankylosing spondylitis or in good health (not recorded which).

In this sample, this clonotype turned up once. V and J are TRBV5-1 and TRBJ2-5; D is perhaps TRBD1 or TRBD2 (6 bases each). V lost 0 bases and J lost 5, with 17 bases in between. Germline V CDR1 and CDR2: SGHRS, YFSETQ. The CDR3 spans 16 residues. DNA for the CDR3: TGCGCCAGCAGCTTGGGCTATACAGGGAGGTTGGAGACCCAGTACTTC. Protein: CASSLGYTGRLETQYF. The full variable domain, with the rest looked up from reference TRBV5-1 and TRBJ2-5, is KAGVTQTPRYLIKTRGQQVTLSCSPISGHRSVSWYQQTPGQGLQFLFEYFSETQRNKGNFPGRFSGRQFSNSRSEMNVSTLELGDSALYLCASSLGYTGRLETQYFGPGTRLLVL.

V usage is TRBV7-6 and J usage is TRBJ2-1; a weak D match, TRBD2 (5 bases). Germline V gene lookup returns CDR1 SGHVS and CDR2 FNYEAQ. The V gene lost 5 bases and the J gene lost 10 bases, with 9 bases spanning the gap. The CDR3 totals 11 residues. The DNA for the CDR3 is TGTGCCAGCAGCGCCGGGATAGAGCAGTTCTTC. Its translation is CASSAGIEQFF.

The chain recombines TRBV5-1 with TRBJ2-2; D unresolved. V lost 4 bases and J 7 bases, leaving 14 bases between the germline ends. From germline, CDR1 is SGHRS and CDR2 YFSETQ. The CDR3 is 14 residues long. CDR3 nucleotides: TGCGCCAGCAGCCCCGGGCCTAGTGACGGGGAGCTGTTTTTT. Amino acid sequence: CASSPGPSDGELFF.

The V call is TRBV20-1, the J call TRBJ2-7, with TRBD2 matching 10 bases. The CDR3 totals 14 residues. The V and J ends lost 7 bases and 3 bases, in that order; junction bases with no gene match: 9. Germline V lookup: CDR1 DFQATT, CDR2 SNEGSKA (reference sequence). DNA of the CDR3: TGCAGTGTTTTAGCGGGAGGCCTCGGCTACGAGCAGTACTTC. It specifies CSVLAGGLGYEQYF.

The chain couples TRBV25-1 to TRBJ1-2; D not certain. The CDR3 is made up of 14 amino acids. CDR1 is MGHDK and CDR2 is SYGVNS in the germline V gene. V was shortened by 0 bases and J by 4 bases, with 9 bases between the two germline ends. The CDR3 sequence is CASSEYGETYGYTF. The CDR3, as DNA: TGTGCCAGCAGTGAATATGGGGAGACCTATGGCTACACCTTC.

The chain uses TRBV20-1 and TRBJ2-1; TRBD2 aligns across 10 bases. The V and J ends lost 6 bases and 8 bases, in that order; junction bases with no gene match: 10. Per the germline V gene, CDR1 is DFQATT and CDR2 is SNEGSKA (reference sequence). The CDR3 extends over 14 amino acids. CDR3 in DNA: TGCAGTGCCGTACCTAGCGGGAGAAACCATGAGCAGTTCTTC. Residues: CSAVPSGRNHEQFF.

This CDR3 reads CASKETGELFF. The CDR3 DNA sequence: TGTGCCAGCAAAGAAACCGGGGAGCTGTTTTTT. The chain employs TRBV12-3 or TRBV12-4 and TRBJ2-2; the D is unclear. Trimming left V 7 bases short and J 5 bases short, with 5 bases between. The CDR3 sequence is 11 residues long.

This clonotype was counted a few times. The chain couples TRBV5-1 to TRBJ2-1, with 10 positions matching TRBD2. The CDR3 covers 16 residues. Germline trimming cut 4 bases from V and 5 bases from J; bases unmatched to any gene: 9. CDR1 and CDR2 (germline): SGHRS, YFSETQ. CDR3 sequence: CASSPVASGRNNEQFF. The CDR3 bases are TGCGCCAGCAGCCCTGTCGCTAGCGGGAGAAACAATGAGCAGTTCTTC.

This clonotype was counted between two and nine times. The chain is built from TRBV6-6 and TRBJ1-1; D gene ambiguous. CDR1 is MNHNY and CDR2 is SVGAGI in the germline V gene (reference sequence). Deletions cut 6 bases from V and 12 bases from J, with 11 bases between. The CDR3 sequence is 10 residues long. The CDR3 nucleotides read TGTGCCAGCAGCCACGACGGTACTTTCTTT. Protein: CASSHDGTFF.

This chain uses TRBV4-2 with TRBJ2-1; TRBD2 is a possible D gene (5 bases). The CDR3 spans 15 residues. CDR1 is LGHNA and CDR2 is YNFKEQ in the germline V gene. V was shortened by 3 bases and J by 7 bases, with 16 bases between the two germline ends. CDR3 sequence reads: CASSHQTDGVNEQFF. As DNA, the CDR3 is TGTGCCAGCAGCCACCAGACCGACGGGGTAAATGAGCAGTTCTTC.

The chain uses TRBV12-3 or TRBV12-4 and TRBJ2-1; the D is unclear. The CDR3 contains 11 residues. V lost 6 bases, J lost 5 bases, and 5 bases lay in between. CDR3 nucleotide sequence: TGTGCCAGCAGGTGGAACAATGAGCAGTTCTTC. This gives the protein CASRWNNEQFF.

This CDR3 is CSARHFSDSGANVLTF. CDR3 coding DNA: TGCAGTGCCAGACACTTCTCCGACTCTGGGGCCAACGTCCTGACTTTC. The chain has TRBV20-1 and TRBJ2-6, with D hard to call. This CDR3 has 16 amino acids. V was trimmed by 6 bases and J by 0 bases, leaving 15 bases between them. Germline CDR1 reads DFQATT; CDR2 reads SNEGSKA (reference sequence).

The chain combines TRBV6-1 with TRBJ2-5; maybe TRBD1 (7 bases). Deletions cut 7 bases from V and 5 bases from J, with 17 bases between. Germline lookup yields CDR1 MNHNS and CDR2 SASEGT. The CDR3 has 14 residues. CDR3 DNA sequence: TGTGCCAGCACCCCCTCAGGGGGGCGGGAGACCCAGTACTTC. It is translated as CASTPSGGRETQYF.

The chain couples TRBV11-2 to TRBJ2-7; D may be TRBD1 (6 bases). The CDR3 consists of 16 residues. Trimming took 5 bases from V and 3 from J, leaving 20 bases between them. Germline V gene sequence: CDR1 SGHAT, CDR2 FQNNGV. CDR3 in amino acids: CASSRGGSFAYYEQYF. The CDR3 DNA follows: TGTGCCAGCAGCCGAGGGGGATCCTTCGCTTACTACGAGCAGTACTTC.

The chain has TRBV25-1 and TRBJ2-4; unclear D gene. Germline V CDR1 and CDR2: MGHDK, SYGVNS. CDR3 length: 16 residues. Trimming removed 10 bases at V and 3 bases at J, with 22 bases between. CDR3 in DNA: TGTGCCAACCCACCTTATGGTCCCGGTGGCAAAAACATTCAGTACTTC. The encoded protein is CANPPYGPGGKNIQYF. Based on the CDR3 plus reference TRBV25-1 and TRBJ2-4, the full variable domain is EADIYQTPRYLVIGTGKKITLECSQTMGHDKMYWYQQDPGMELHLIHYSYGVNSTEKGDLSSESTVSRIRTEHFPLTLESARPSHTSQYLCANPPYGPGGKNIQYFGAGTRLSVL.

This clonotype was counted only a few times. This chain uses TRBV5-1 with TRBJ2-2; 8 bases match TRBD1. The CDR3 sequence is 16 residues long. V shed 9 bases, J shed 2 bases, and the junction held 12 bases outside the gene matches. Per the germline V gene, CDR1 is SGHRS and CDR2 is YFSETQ. This CDR3 reads CATSELGTGNTGELFF. DNA of the CDR3: TGCGCCACCTCAGAACTCGGGACAGGAAACACCGGGGAGCTGTTTTTT.

This chain uses TRBV11-2 with TRBJ2-5; 11 nucleotides align to TRBD2. Trimming cost V 1 base and J 0 bases; bases outside gene matches: 16. The CDR3 has 21 residues. Germline V gene sequence: CDR1 SGHAT, CDR2 FQNNGV. CDR3 region: CASSLVGAPGTSGRYQETQYF. Written as DNA, the CDR3 is TGTGCCAGCAGCTTAGTTGGGGCCCCGGGTACTAGCGGGAGATACCAAGAGACCCAGTACTTC. Complete variable domain (other parts from reference TRBV11-2 and TRBJ2-5): EAGVAQSPRYKIIEKRQSVAFWCNPISGHATLYWYQQILGQGPKLLIQFQNNGVVDDSQLPKDRFSAERLKGVDSTLKIQPAKLEDSAVYLCASSLVGAPGTSGRYQETQYFGPGTRLLVL.

The chain carries TRBV20-1 and TRBJ1-5, with D unresolved. Trimming took 2 bases from V and 0 from J, leaving 14 bases between them. The germline gives CDR1 DFQATT, CDR2 SNEGSKA (reference sequence). The CDR3 covers 16 residues. CDR3 sequence (DNA): TGCAGTGCTAGAAAGACTGTTAATTATAGCAATCAGCCCCAGCATTTT. This translates into CSARKTVNYSNQPQHF.

This clonotype was seen a handful of times. This chain uses TRBV6-5 with TRBJ2-5, with D perhaps TRBD2 (6 bases). V was trimmed by 2 bases and J by 3 bases, leaving 16 bases between them. The V gene's germline CDR1 is MNHEY and CDR2 SVGAGI. The CDR3 is made up of 16 amino acids. CDR3 in DNA: TGTGCCAGCAGTTACGGTTTCGTGGGGGGAGAAGAGACCCAGTACTTC. It translates to CASSYGFVGGEETQYF.

In this sample, this clonotype turned up a few times. The rearrangement uses TRBV12-3 or TRBV12-4 and TRBJ2-7, with 7 bases fitting TRBD1. This CDR3 has 12 residues. V shed 6 bases, J shed 5 bases, and the junction held 4 bases outside the gene matches. This chain's CDR3 is CASSRDSHEQYF. The CDR3, as DNA: TGTGCCAGCAGCAGGGACAGCCACGAGCAGTACTTC.

The chain has TRBV29-1 and TRBJ2-2; 7 positions agree with TRBD1. In germline, CDR1 is SQVTM, CDR2 ANQGSEA. V was clipped by 6 bases and J by 4 bases; unmatched bases: 5. The CDR3 sequence is 13 residues long. This CDR3 is CSVGQDRTGELFF. The CDR3 nucleotides are TGCAGCGTCGGACAGGACCGCACCGGGGAGCTGTTTTTT.

In this sample, this clonotype turned up many times. J is TRBJ2-1 and V is TRBV18; 7 bases line up with TRBD2. The ends lost 3 bases at V and 1 base at J; junction bases unmatched: 3. The germline CDR1 and CDR2 sequences are KGHSH and LQKENI. This CDR3 has 15 residues. The CDR3 sequence: CASSPSSGSYNEQFF. CDR3 in DNA: TGTGCCAGCTCACCCTCTAGCGGATCCTACAATGAGCAGTTCTTC.

The chain joins TRBV20-1 to TRBJ1-1; no clear D gene. Trimming stripped 4 bases from V and 5 bases from J, with 17 bases between. The CDR3 length is 14 residues. CDR1 DFQATT and CDR2 SNEGSKA come from the germline V gene (reference sequence). CDR3 residues: CSANPEQSRTEAFF. The CDR3, as DNA: TGCAGTGCTAATCCGGAGCAGTCGAGGACTGAAGCTTTCTTT.

The chain recombines TRBV11-2 with TRBJ2-1; no clear D gene. The CDR3 length is 14 residues. Germline lookup yields CDR1 SGHAT and CDR2 FQNNGV. The V end lost 0 bases, the J end lost 2 bases, and 5 bases lay between the germline ends. CDR3 coding DNA: TGTGCCAGCAGCTTAGATCGCCCCTACAATGAGCAGTTCTTC. The encoded protein is CASSLDRPYNEQFF.

A few counts support this clonotype. The V call is TRBV10-1, the J call TRBJ1-1, with D unresolved. The CDR3 contains 18 residues. CDR1 is WNHNN and CDR2 is SYGVQD in the germline V gene (reference sequence). Trimming shortened V by 0 bases and J by 4 bases, and 21 bases separated the two germline ends. CDR3: CASSESMEVSAGSTEAFF. As DNA, the CDR3 is TGCGCCAGCAGTGAGTCGATGGAGGTATCGGCGGGGTCCACTGAAGCTTTCTTT.

This clonotype was observed a few times. This chain connects TRBV20-1 to TRBJ2-7; TRBD2 matches at 7 bases. The ends lost 3 bases at V and 0 bases at J; junction bases unmatched: 5. The CDR3 is made up of 14 amino acids. Germline V gene sequence: CDR1 DFQATT, CDR2 SNEGSKA (reference sequence). CDR3 coding DNA: TGCAGTGCTAGGGGACGGGACTACTCCTACGAGCAGTACTTC. Amino acid sequence: CSARGRDYSYEQYF.

This clonotype appeared a few times. This chain joins TRBV7-2 and TRBJ2-1; 7 bases line up with TRBD2. The CDR3 extends over 13 amino acids. The ends lost 4 bases at V and 6 bases at J; junction bases unmatched: 3. The germline V gene has CDR1 SGHTA and CDR2 FQGNSA. CDR3 residues: CASSSGLLNEQFF. CDR3 DNA sequence: TGTGCCAGCAGCTCGGGACTACTCAATGAGCAGTTCTTC.

This clonotype was detected only a few times. V usage is TRBV12-3 or TRBV12-4 and J usage is TRBJ1-1, with a possible D match to TRBD1 (5 bases). This CDR3 spans 13 amino acids. The germline V and J ends were trimmed by 8 bases and 1 base, with 11 bases remaining between them. The CDR3 bases are TGTGCCAGCGCCCTGGGGGGGAACACTGAAGCTTTCTTT. It translates to CASALGGNTEAFF.

This chain joins TRBV24-1 and TRBJ2-1; D is possibly TRBD1 or TRBD2 (5 bases each). The CDR3 covers 14 residues. V was trimmed by 3 bases and J by 4 bases, leaving 9 bases between them. Germline V gives CDR1 KGHDR, CDR2 SFDVKD. The CDR3 DNA follows: TGTGCCACCAGTGATACGGGACGGTACAATGAGCAGTTCTTC. Translation gives CATSDTGRYNEQFF.

The chain combines TRBV19 with TRBJ2-3, with 8 bases fitting TRBD2. The V segment lost 3 bases and the J segment 7 bases; nucleotides outside the gene matches: 3. From germline, CDR1 is LNHDA and CDR2 SQIVND (reference sequence). The CDR3 extends over 13 amino acids. This CDR3 is CASSISGSYTQYF. CDR3 sequence (DNA): TGTGCCAGTAGTATCAGCGGGAGCTATACGCAGTATTTT.

This clonotype has a count of ten or more. In DNA form, the CDR3 reads TGCAGTGCCAGCCCCGACAGCCTGAACACTGAAGCTTTCTTT. Amino acids: CSASPDSLNTEAFF. V usage is TRBV20-1 and J usage is TRBJ1-1, with a possible D match to TRBD1 (5 bases). Germline V CDR1 and CDR2: DFQATT, SNEGSKA (reference sequence). This CDR3 comprises 14 residues. V was shortened by 6 bases and J by 0 bases, with 14 bases between the two germline ends.